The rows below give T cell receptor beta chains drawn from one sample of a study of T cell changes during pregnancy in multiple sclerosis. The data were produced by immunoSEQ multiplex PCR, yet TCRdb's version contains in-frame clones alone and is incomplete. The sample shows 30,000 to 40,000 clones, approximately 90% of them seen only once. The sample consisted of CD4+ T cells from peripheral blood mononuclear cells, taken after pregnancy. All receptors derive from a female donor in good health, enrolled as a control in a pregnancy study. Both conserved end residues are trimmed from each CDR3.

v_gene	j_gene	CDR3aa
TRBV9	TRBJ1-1	ASSVATGGISEAF
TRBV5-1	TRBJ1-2	ASSLSVGQFYGYT
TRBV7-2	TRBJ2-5	ASSPIGDRGKETQY
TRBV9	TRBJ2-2	ASSVDPTGGGELF
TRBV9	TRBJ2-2	ASSARTSGRGAGELF
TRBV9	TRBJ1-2	ASSVGRGQNGYT
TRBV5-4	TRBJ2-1	ASRGPTGGRGYNEQF
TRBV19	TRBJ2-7	ASRLGTGGTYEQY
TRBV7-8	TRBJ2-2	ASSPAGRLAGGPGTGELF
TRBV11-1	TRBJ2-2	ASSPWTGGTNTGELF
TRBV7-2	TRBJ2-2	ASSLSVLGQGNTGELF
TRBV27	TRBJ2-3	ATTDTQY
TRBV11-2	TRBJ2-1	ASSLALAGGGNEQF
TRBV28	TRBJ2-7	ASSLLEREQY
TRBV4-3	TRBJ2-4	ASSQGGRENIQY
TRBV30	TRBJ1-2	ACRRGLDYGYT